The 30 T cell receptor beta chains listed next were all sequenced from one sample in a study of CD8 T cells in Susac syndrome. Reverse transcription of about 0.5 to 1 ug RNA was carried out with random hexamers. TCRdb fed the immunoSEQ multiplex PCR reads into MiXCR, producing one record per CDR3 protein. The sample yields about 280,000 distinct CDR3 sequences, 80% to 90% seen once. Sequencing used CD8+ T cells from PBMCs. Source of these receptors: a human donor with multiple sclerosis.

The rearrangement links TRBV9 to TRBJ1-1; possibly TRBD1 for D (5 bases). Germline V lookup: CDR1 SGDLS, CDR2 YYNGEE. V lost 2 bases and J 1 base, leaving 9 bases between the germline ends. The CDR3 runs to 14 residues. CDR3 sequence reads: CASSVRVENTEAFF. As DNA, the CDR3 is TGTGCCAGCAGCGTCAGGGTTGAGAACACTGAAGCTTTCTTT.

The V gene is TRBV28, the J gene TRBJ2-5, with D perhaps TRBD1 (6 bases). The CDR3 sequence is 15 residues long. The V gene's germline CDR1 is MDHEN and CDR2 SYDVKM. The V gene lost 5 bases and the J gene lost 4 bases, with 17 bases spanning the gap. CDR3 amino acids: CASSTTGHPRETQYF. Here the CDR3 DNA reads TGTGCCAGCAGTACAACGGGACATCCGAGAGAGACCCAGTACTTC.

Concerning this clonotype itself: The junction departs from the called germline gene at one end, perhaps through a read error. The rearrangement uses TRBV29-1 and TRBJ2-7; 9 bases are a match to TRBD1. CDR3 size: 14 residues. Germline lookup yields CDR1 SQVTM and CDR2 ANQGSEA. For the CDR3, the DNA is TGCAGCGTCGAAGGACAGGGGCCTCGTGGGGAGCAGTACTTC. Amino acid sequence: CSVEGQGPRGEQYF.

This clonotype has a handful of counts. This chain connects TRBV27 to TRBJ2-3; either TRBD1 or TRBD2 may supply D (5 bases each). V lost 6 bases and J 1 base, leaving 14 bases between the germline ends. Germline V gene data show CDR1 as MNHEY and CDR2 as SMNVEV (reference sequence). The CDR3 loop spans 15 amino acids. The CDR3 reads CASSSRRGGTDTQYF. For the CDR3, the DNA is TGTGCCAGCAGCTCGAGGAGAGGGGGCACAGATACGCAGTATTTT.

The chain joins TRBV20-1 to TRBJ2-5, with 12 bases aligning to TRBD2. CDR3 size: 15 residues. Trimming took 6 bases from V and 4 from J; bases not matched to a gene: 9. Germline CDR1 reads DFQATT; CDR2 reads SNEGSKA (reference sequence). DNA of the CDR3: TGCAGTGCGGGTCTAGCGGGAGGGCCGGGAGAGACCCAGTACTTC. Protein product: CSAGLAGGPGETQYF.

The chain joins TRBV9 to TRBJ2-5; 9 bases match TRBD2. With 3 bases clipped from V and 4 bases from J, the junction kept 1 base outside the gene matches. This CDR3 region has 13 residues. Germline lookup yields CDR1 SGDLS and CDR2 YYNGEE. In DNA, the CDR3 is TGTGCCAGCAGCGATAGCGGGAGAGAGACCCAGTACTTC. It is translated as CASSDSGRETQYF.

A single count supports this clonotype. The chain joins TRBV29-1 to TRBJ2-7, with TRBD1 matching 9 bases. Unmatched junction bases numbered 11, after V lost 5 bases and J lost 0 bases. Germline V CDR1 and CDR2: SQVTM, ANQGSEA. The CDR3 length is 16 residues. The CDR3 loop is CSVRGRTGESSYEQYF. In DNA form, the CDR3 reads TGCAGCGTTCGGGGTCGGACAGGGGAATCCTCCTACGAGCAGTACTTC.

CDR3 sequence: CASNPGLAGANEQFF. In DNA form, the CDR3 reads TGTGCCAGCAATCCGGGACTAGCGGGAGCCAATGAGCAGTTCTTC. This chain links TRBV12-3 or TRBV12-4 with TRBJ2-1; 14 bases match TRBD2. Losses at the gene ends were 7 bases for V and 6 bases for J; bases not matched to a gene: 5. The CDR3 extends over 15 amino acids.

This chain connects TRBV27 to TRBJ1-4; a weak D match, TRBD1 (6 bases). The germline V gene has CDR1 MNHEY and CDR2 SMNVEV (reference sequence). There are 13 residues in the CDR3. V was pared by 6 bases and J by 8 bases, with 13 bases between. CDR3 in DNA: TGTGCCAGCAGACCGGGGGGCAAGGAAAAACTGTTTTTT. Protein: CASRPGGKEKLFF.

CDR3 sequence reads: CASSLQGASGAFF. The CDR3 coding sequence is TGCGCCAGCAGCCTACAGGGGGCTAGCGGAGCTTTCTTT. The rearrangement joins TRBV4-1 to TRBJ1-1, with 9 bases matching TRBD1. The CDR3 has 13 residues. The junction had 7 bases not matched to a gene; V was cut back by 4 bases and J by 10 bases. Germline values: CDR1 MGHRA, CDR2 YSYEKL.

This chain links TRBV20-1 with TRBJ2-3; TRBD2 agrees at 8 bases. The CDR3 has 17 amino acids. Germline loops: CDR1 DFQATT, CDR2 SNEGSKA (reference sequence). The J segment lost 4 bases and the V segment lost 0 bases, leaving 12 bases of the junction unmatched. CDR3 amino acids: CSARDPYSGVLADTQYF. In DNA form, the CDR3 reads TGCAGTGCTAGAGATCCGTATAGCGGGGTTTTGGCAGATACGCAGTATTTT.

On this clonotype itself: A read error may account for a junction end that differs from germline. This chain uses TRBV27 with TRBJ2-7; D assignment may be TRBD1 or TRBD2 (5 bases each). The CDR3 length is 14 residues. Germline V gene data show CDR1 as MNHEY and CDR2 as SMNVEV (reference sequence). The CDR3 DNA follows: TGTGCCAGCAGTCCATGGGGGACCTCCTCCGAGCAGTACTTC. This codes for CASSPWGTSSEQYF.

This sequence joins TRBV6-6 and TRBJ1-1, with 7 bases matching TRBD1. CDR1 and CDR2 from the germline V gene are MNHNY and SVGAGI (reference sequence). V lost 10 bases to trimming and J lost 0 bases; unmatched junction nucleotides: 5. This CDR3 has 13 amino acids. The CDR3 DNA reads TGTGCCACCTGGGACAGTTTGAACACTGAAGCTTTCTTT. Protein sequence: CATWDSLNTEAFF.

V is TRBV7-9 and J is TRBJ1-1, with D maybe TRBD1 (5 bases). Per the germline V gene, CDR1 is SEHNR and CDR2 is FQNEAQ (reference sequence). The ends were cut back, 1 base at V and 4 bases at J, with 10 bases in the middle. The CDR3 extends over 14 amino acids. CDR3 nucleotides: TGTGCCAGCAGCTTAGGAAAAGGGGTCACTGAAGCTTTCTTT. Encoded protein: CASSLGKGVTEAFF. Full variable domain (remainder filled in from reference TRBV7-9 and TRBJ1-1): DTGVSQNPRHKITKRGQNVTFRCDPISEHNRLYWYRQTLGQGPEFLTYFQNEAQLEKSRLLSDRFSAERPKGSFSTLEIQRTEQGDSAMYLCASSLGKGVTEAFFGQGTRLTVV.

This clonotype was observed a handful of times. The chain joins TRBV5-5 to TRBJ2-7, with D tentatively TRBD2 (6 bases). The germline V gene encodes CDR1 SGHKS and CDR2 YYEKEE (reference sequence). V was clipped by 0 bases and J by 6 bases, with 10 bases between them. The CDR3 totals 13 residues. CDR3 in amino acids: CASSLGSGSEQYF. Written as DNA, the CDR3 is TGTGCCAGCAGCTTGGGGTCCGGGAGCGAGCAGTACTTC. Filled out from reference TRBV5-5 and TRBJ2-7, the complete variable domain reads DAGVTQSPTHLIKTRGQQVTLRCSPISGHKSVSWYQQVLGQGPQFIFQYYEKEERGRGNFPDRFSARQFPNYSSELNVNALLLGDSALYLCASSLGSGSEQYFGPGTRLTVT.

J is TRBJ2-3 and V is TRBV3-1; 9 bases are shared with TRBD2. The V and J ends lost 3 bases and 6 bases, in that order; junction bases with no gene match: 7. This CDR3 spans 15 amino acids. Per the germline V gene, CDR1 is LGHDT and CDR2 is YNNKEL (reference sequence). In DNA form, the CDR3 reads TGTGCCAGCAGCCAGTTTAGCGGGAGCCCCGATACGCAGTATTTT. It encodes CASSQFSGSPDTQYF.

The chain has TRBV6-2 or TRBV6-3 and TRBJ2-2, with D tentatively TRBD2 (5 bases). This CDR3 has 14 residues. V shed 4 bases and J shed 6 bases, with 12 bases lying between them. Germline CDR1 is MNHEY and CDR2 is SVGEGT. CDR3 DNA: TGTGCCAGCAGTTCCACTGCGGAGGCCGGGGAGCTGTTTTTT. Translation: CASSSTAEAGELFF.

The chain recombines TRBV5-3 with TRBJ1-5; D unclear. TRBV5-3 counts as an open reading frame of uncertain function. V was cut by 0 bases and J by 5 bases, with 27 bases left in between. There are 20 residues in the CDR3. CDR3 DNA sequence: TGTGCCAGAAGCTTGGATTCGAGGCAGCGGGAGTCAAGAGTGGATCAGCCCCAGCATTTT. As protein: CARSLDSRQRESRVDQPQHF.

The gene calls are TRBV10-2 and TRBJ2-1, with 10 bases aligning to TRBD2. The CDR3 length is 12 residues. V was pared by 3 bases and J by 15 bases, with 5 bases of the junction left unmatched. Germline V CDR1 and CDR2: WSHSY, SAAADI. In DNA form, the CDR3 reads TGCGCCAGCAGTGACCCTAAGCGGGAGGGGTTCTTC. This translates into CASSDPKREGFF.

The J gene is TRBJ2-1, the V gene TRBV9; 7 bases are a match to TRBD2. V trimming: 0 bases; J trimming: 7 bases; junction bases outside the gene matches: 1. Per the germline V gene, CDR1 is SGDLS and CDR2 is YYNGEE. The CDR3 sequence is 13 residues long. The CDR3 nucleotides read TGTGCCAGCAGCGTAGGTAGCGGGAATGAGCAGTTCTTC. It specifies CASSVGSGNEQFF.

The rearrangement joins TRBV4-1 to TRBJ2-1; D is possibly TRBD2 (6 bases). V was trimmed by 0 bases and J by 6 bases, leaving 9 bases between them. CDR3 length: 14 residues. From germline, CDR1 is MGHRA and CDR2 YSYEKL. This CDR3 is CASSQELAINEQFF. In DNA, the CDR3 is TGCGCCAGCAGCCAAGAACTAGCAATCAATGAGCAGTTCTTC.

There are a few counts of this clonotype. The J gene is TRBJ1-4, the V gene TRBV2; no definite D call. Trimming pared 3 bases from V and 6 bases from J, leaving 5 bases between. The CDR3 has 12 residues. Germline CDR1 and CDR2: SNHLY and FYNNEI. The CDR3 protein is CASSEPDEKLFF. The CDR3 DNA sequence: TGTGCCAGCAGTGAGCCGGATGAAAAACTGTTTTTT.

J is TRBJ2-1 and V is TRBV9; TRBD1 might be the D (6 bases). From germline, CDR1 is SGDLS and CDR2 YYNGEE. V was clipped by 3 bases and J by 0 bases, with 10 bases between them. This CDR3 is 15 amino acids long. The CDR3 DNA reads TGTGCCAGCAGCGAAGGCAGGGGCTCCTACAATGAGCAGTTCTTC. This sequence encodes CASSEGRGSYNEQFF. Variable domain in full (rest from reference TRBV9 and TRBJ2-1): DSGVTQTPKHLITATGQRVTLRCSPRSGDLSVYWYQQSLDQGLQFLIQYYNGEERAKGNILERFSAQQFPDLHSELNLSSLELGDSALYFCASSEGRGSYNEQFFGPGTRLTVL.

V is TRBV7-8 and J is TRBJ2-1, with 13 bases matching TRBD2. The CDR3 is made up of 19 amino acids. V shed 5 bases and J 8 bases; nucleotides not matched to a gene: 18. Germline V CDR1 and CDR2: SGHVS, FQNEAQ. The CDR3 DNA is TGTGCCAGCAGCCCGGGACTAGCGGGAAGCCGGGTGAGTGGTGATGAGCAGTTCTTC. It specifies CASSPGLAGSRVSGDEQFF.

J is TRBJ2-5 and V is TRBV7-6; 8 positions agree with TRBD2. Germline loops: CDR1 SGHVS, CDR2 FNYEAQ. CDR3 length equals 17 residues. J gave up 1 base and V 5 bases, and 12 bases lay outside the gene matches. The CDR3 protein is CASSPGLVNPFQETQYF. The CDR3 coding sequence is TGTGCCAGCAGCCCGGGACTAGTGAACCCGTTCCAAGAGACCCAGTACTTC.

A few counts support this clonotype. The J gene is TRBJ2-4, the V gene TRBV7-9; weak D call: TRBD1 (5 bases). Trimming removed 4 bases at V and 2 bases at J, with 12 bases between. The length of the CDR3 is 15 residues. The germline V gene encodes CDR1 SEHNR and CDR2 FQNEAQ (reference sequence). CDR3 in amino acids: CASSSPRQTKNIQYF. CDR3 nucleotides: TGTGCCAGCAGCTCCCCCCGACAGACCAAAAACATTCAGTACTTC.

This clonotype was detected once. V usage is TRBV7-9 and J usage is TRBJ2-5, with D tentatively TRBD2 (5 bases). Trimming pared 2 bases from V and 1 base from J, leaving 14 bases between. This CDR3 is 16 amino acids long. The V gene's germline CDR1 is SEHNR and CDR2 FQNEAQ (reference sequence). CDR3 in DNA: TGTGCCAGCAGCTTATATCGAGGGAGAGGCCAAGAGACCCAGTACTTC. It is translated as CASSLYRGRGQETQYF.

This sequence joins TRBV4-1 and TRBJ2-3, with 7 positions matching TRBD2. The V gene end was trimmed by 3 bases and the J gene end by 6 bases; junction bases not matched to a gene: 3. CDR1 is MGHRA, CDR2 YSYEKL, per germline. The CDR3 extends over 13 amino acids. CDR3 nucleotide sequence: TGCGCCAGCAGCCAGGGTAGCGGGGATACGCAGTATTTT. As protein: CASSQGSGDTQYF.

V and J are TRBV7-9 and TRBJ1-1; 8 positions agree with TRBD1. V lost 5 bases, J lost 5 bases, and 10 bases stayed unmatched. Per germline, CDR1 SEHNR and CDR2 FQNEAQ (reference sequence). This CDR3 region has 15 residues. The DNA of the CDR3 is TGTGCCAGCAGCCCATACACAGGGGGTAAAACTGAAGCTTTCTTT. It specifies CASSPYTGGKTEAFF.

This chain links TRBV18 with TRBJ2-7; 9 bases match TRBD2. The CDR3 is 16 residues long. Germline lookup yields CDR1 KGHSH and CDR2 LQKENI. J lost 3 bases, V lost 0 bases, and 6 bases had no gene match. The CDR3 DNA is TGTGCCAGCTCACCACCGGCGCGGGAGGGGAACTACGAGCAGTACTTC. It yields the protein CASSPPAREGNYEQYF.